The clone carrying this T cell receptor (beta chain) has a handful of counts. Its antigen remains unknown. Diagnostic decisions used clinical symptoms, serum thyroxine and TRAb, thyroid ultrasound and orbital computed tomography. It was RNA transcripts that yielded the amplified TCR beta CDR3 regions. The HTBI primer set was used in a first-round RT-PCR of the TCR CDR3. Each CDR3 protein is one row after TCRdb ran MiXCR on the multiplex PCR reads. The table has over 500,000 distinct CDR3 sequences, roughly 45% seen once. The data are from a study of T cells in Graves' hyperthyroidism and ophthalmopathy. Whole-study results and caveats: By a 13 V-J model, ophthalmopathy was set apart from stable hyperthyroidism. Appearing also in blood were most of the thyroid clonotypes expanded above 0.001.

V lost 4 bases and J lost 8, with 14 bases in between. This CDR3 has 13 residues. The germline V gene has CDR1 SGHTA and CDR2 FQGNSA. The sequence came from an adult woman with Graves' disease, either hyperthyroidism or ophthalmopathy (not recorded which). This chain uses TRBV7-2 with TRBJ1-2; D perhaps matches TRBD1 (6 bases). The sample taken for sequencing was peripheral blood or thyroid tissue (not recorded which). The DNA for the CDR3 is TGTGCCAGCAGCTCCTCCGGGGGCTGGGGCTACACCTTC. Amino acid sequence: CASSSSGGWGYTF.